What follows are 18 T cell receptor beta chains derived from one specimen sequenced in a study of CD4 and CD8 cells across lung adenocarcinoma regions. TCRdb ran MiXCR on the PCR reads and lists one entry per CDR3 protein. The table has roughly 4,100 distinct CDR3 sequences, 55% to 75% seen once; the top ten hold 15% to 20%. Sequencing was done on a sample of CD4+ T cells from the center of a lung tumor. Source of these receptors: a male donor with lung adenocarcinoma. The CD4 and CD8 labels of this study may be unreliable.

The rearrangement joins TRBV4-1 to TRBJ2-7; D remains ambiguous. In germline, CDR1 is MGHRA, CDR2 YSYEKL. The length of the CDR3 is 12 residues. Trimming pared 0 bases from V and 4 bases from J, leaving 4 bases between. The CDR3 bases are TGCGCCAGCAGCCAAGACCGGTACGAGCAGTACTTC. It yields the protein CASSQDRYEQYF.

Within the sample, this clonotype is medium-sized. This sequence joins TRBV7-2 and TRBJ1-2; D is ambiguous. The CDR3 is 12 amino acids. V lost 1 base, J lost 5 bases, and 5 bases lay in between. CDR1 and CDR2 from the germline V gene are SGHTA and FQGNSA. CDR3 nucleotides: TGTGCCAGCAGCTTAGGTGCATATGGCTACACCTTC. Translated, it gives CASSLGAYGYTF.

To note about this clonotype: This likely comes from a read error, as the CDR3 has no conserved phenylalanine or tryptophan at its end. The limits of the CDR3 on the DNA are not certain, so only TCRdb's listed CDR3 is given. V usage is TRBV1 and J usage is TRBJ1-2. TRBV1 represents a pseudogene. The length of the CDR3 is 11 amino acids, counting both ends. CDR3 region: CTRLTIGRAHV.

This chain uses TRBV6-1 with TRBJ2-5, with 7 bases matching TRBD2. J lost 5 bases, V lost 6 bases, and 12 bases had no gene match. Looked up from germline, CDR1 is MNHNS and CDR2 is SASEGT. The CDR3 runs to 15 residues. The CDR3 DNA reads as TGTGCCAGCAGCCCCTTGGGGAGGGCCCGGGAGACCCAGTACTTC. Translation: CASSPLGRARETQYF.

This rearrangement joins TRBV7-2 to TRBJ2-3; 14 bases match TRBD2. From germline, CDR1 is SGHTA and CDR2 FQGNSA. V lost 1 base to trimming and J lost 9 bases; unmatched junction nucleotides: 6. The CDR3 spans 16 residues. Written as DNA, the CDR3 is TGTGCCAGCAGCTTAGGGGGGACTAGCGGGAGTACAACGCAGTATTTT. Translated, it gives CASSLGGTSGSTTQYF.

V gene TRBV12-3 or TRBV12-4 combines with J gene TRBJ2-5; 11 positions match TRBD2. V dropped 6 bases and J dropped 11; count of bases not matched to a gene: 14. There are 15 residues in the CDR3. DNA of the CDR3: TGTGCCAGCAGCCGTACTAGCGGGGGATACAATGAGCAGTACTTC. Amino acids: CASSRTSGGYNEQYF.

Details on this clonotype: The final CDR3 position lacks the conserved phenylalanine or tryptophan, pointing to a likely read error. The chain carries TRBV6-1 and TRBJ1-2; D is possibly TRBD1 (6 bases). V gave up 3 bases and J gave up 2 bases, with 10 bases separating them. Germline CDR1 MNHNS, CDR2 SASEGT. This CDR3 is 14 amino acids long. The DNA for the CDR3 is TGTGCCAGCAGTGAGGCGGGGGCGAACTATGGCTACACCCTC. Protein product: CASSEAGANYGYTL.

The chain employs TRBV6-1 and TRBJ1-2; the match to TRBD1 covers 8 bases. Germline trimming cut 8 bases from V and 4 bases from J; bases unmatched to any gene: 3. Germline CDR1 and CDR2: MNHNS and SASEGT. The CDR3 sequence is 12 residues long. CDR3 sequence (DNA): TGTGCCAGCTGGACAGGGATCTATGGCTACACCTTC. This codes for CASWTGIYGYTF.

The gene calls are TRBV11-3 and TRBJ2-1, with 8 bases aligning to TRBD2. This CDR3 is built from 19 residues. V lost 1 base and J lost 0; bases outside the gene matches: 11. Germline V CDR1 and CDR2: SGHNT, YENEEA. Here the CDR3 reads CASSLVGVAGTSSYNEQFF. The CDR3 nucleotides are TGTGCCAGCAGCTTAGTCGGGGTAGCGGGAACCAGCTCCTACAATGAGCAGTTCTTC. Full variable domain (outside the CDR3, taken from reference TRBV11-3 and TRBJ2-1): EAGVVQSPRYKIIEKKQPVAFWCNPISGHNTLYWYLQNLGQGPELLIRYENEEAVDDSQLPKDRFSAERLKGVDSTLKIQPAELGDSAVYLCASSLVGVAGTSSYNEQFFGPGTRLTVL.

The chain carries TRBV6-1 and TRBJ1-4, with a tentative D call TRBD1 (5 bases). Germline assignment: CDR1 MNHNS and CDR2 SASEGT. The CDR3 covers 14 residues. The V and J ends lost 4 bases and 5 bases respectively, with 11 bases between them. This CDR3 reads CASSGWGENEKLFF. The CDR3 region has the DNA TGTGCCAGCAGTGGCTGGGGGGAAAATGAAAAACTGTTTTTT.

The chain joins TRBV6-5 to TRBJ2-1; a possible D gene is TRBD2 (6 bases). The CDR3 runs to 15 residues. Germline V gene lookup returns CDR1 MNHEY and CDR2 SVGAGI. V was clipped by 2 bases and J by 0 bases, with 8 bases between them. The CDR3 bases are TGTGCCAGCAGTTACGAAGCGGGCTCCTACAATGAGCAGTTCTTC. This codes for CASSYEAGSYNEQFF.

The chain joins TRBV3-1 to TRBJ2-3; possible D gene TRBD2, 6 bases. There are 14 residues in the CDR3. Per germline, CDR1 LGHDT and CDR2 YNNKEL (reference sequence). Trimming stripped 3 bases from V and 8 bases from J, with 15 bases between. DNA for the CDR3: TGTGCCAGCAGCCACGGCGGGGAAGGCATTACGCAGTATTTT. Translating it yields CASSHGGEGITQYF.

This chain uses TRBV7-2 with TRBJ2-1; D gene uncertain. The CDR3 sequence is 13 residues long. Germline assignment: CDR1 SGHTA and CDR2 FQGNSA. Trimming left V 5 bases short and J 3 bases short, with 8 bases between. CDR3 amino acids: CASSPGVYNEQFF. Written as DNA, the CDR3 is TGTGCCAGCAGCCCGGGTGTCTACAATGAGCAGTTCTTC.

The chain employs TRBV4-1 and TRBJ1-2; 8 nucleotides line up with TRBD1. This CDR3 spans 16 amino acids. After removal of 1 base from V and 5 bases from J, the junction contained 9 bases not matched to a gene. Germline CDR1 reads MGHRA; CDR2 reads YSYEKL. As DNA, the CDR3 is TGCGCCAGCAGCCAAGTCCCTACCGGGACAGGTTATGGCTACACCTTC. Amino acid sequence: CASSQVPTGTGYGYTF.

The rearrangement links TRBV6-1 to TRBJ2-5, with D perhaps matching TRBD1 or TRBD2 (5 bases each). The J call may not be correct, given that the DNA end is closer to TRBJ2-7. Germline values: CDR1 MNHNS, CDR2 SASEGT. The CDR3 runs 16 residues. The CDR3 here is CASIEMNPGRSYEQYF. The CDR3 DNA follows: TGTGCCAGCATCGAGATGAACCCGGGACGATCTTACGAGCAGTACTTC.

This clonotype has only a few counts. V usage is TRBV6-1 and J usage is TRBJ2-1, with D perhaps matching TRBD2 (6 bases). Germline-derived CDR1 and CDR2 are MNHNS and SASEGT. This CDR3 spans 15 amino acids. The V and J ends lost 1 base and 7 bases respectively, with 14 bases between them. Written as DNA, the CDR3 is TGTGCCAGCAGTGAAGATGTGACTAGAGAGAATGAGCAGTTCTTC. This encodes CASSEDVTRENEQFF.

This clonotype counts as hyperexpanded. V is TRBV6-1 and J is TRBJ2-1; 10 nucleotides align to TRBD2. The CDR3 runs to 15 residues. With V trimmed by 5 bases and J by 2 bases, 3 bases remained unmatched. Germline V lookup: CDR1 MNHNS, CDR2 SASEGT. The CDR3 region is CASSRTSGPYNEQFF. The CDR3 DNA reads TGTGCCAGCAGTCGGACTAGCGGTCCCTACAATGAGCAGTTCTTC.

The chain has TRBV6-1 and TRBJ2-1; 8 bases match TRBD1. The CDR3 is 20 amino acids. Germline assignment: CDR1 MNHNS and CDR2 SASEGT. The ends lost 4 bases at V and 0 bases at J; junction bases unmatched: 17. The CDR3 is CASSADRGLPTTSSYNEQFF. The CDR3 DNA sequence: TGTGCCAGCAGTGCCGACAGGGGACTTCCTACTACCAGCTCCTACAATGAGCAGTTCTTC.